The 10 T cell receptor beta chains below come from one sample, sequenced in a study of early T cells in non-severe SARS-CoV-2 infection (dated by TCRdb to about 2021). Library prep was done by 5' RACE. Sequencer: NextSeq 500. The raw public reads went through TCRdb reprocessing: fastp at Q25, MiXCR clone calling, in-frame beta chains kept. Every CDR3 protein is listed once, alongside the most common genes and DNA of its rows. This sample holds about 61,000 distinct CDR3 sequences; more than 10% were observed only once. The ten largest clones represent about 1.7% of the sample. The sample was whole blood. These receptors were collected from an adult who was a healthcare worker with PCR-confirmed SARS-CoV-2 infection or an uninfected control (not recorded which).

The sample holds many counts of this clonotype. J is TRBJ2-6 and V is TRBV5-1; D is possibly TRBD1 or TRBD2 (6 bases each). Looked up from germline, CDR1 is SGHRS and CDR2 is YFSETQ. The CDR3 runs to 16 residues. V was cut by 1 base and J by 2 bases, with 10 bases left in between. CDR3 in amino acids: CASSLSGAAGANVLTF. CDR3 coding DNA: TGCGCCAGCAGCTTGTCGGGGGCGGCTGGGGCCAACGTCCTGACTTTC.

This clonotype showed up many times. The chain has TRBV7-2 and TRBJ2-5, with D tentatively TRBD2 (5 bases). Germline loops: CDR1 SGHTA, CDR2 FQGNSA. The ends were cut back, 5 bases at V and 5 bases at J, with 12 bases in the middle. The length of the CDR3 is 13 residues. CDR3 loop: CASSQLGEETQYF. CDR3 nucleotide sequence: TGTGCCAGCAGCCAGCTCGGGGAGGAGACCCAGTACTTC.

V usage is TRBV3-1 and J usage is TRBJ1-3; no clear D. Germline V lookup: CDR1 LGHDT, CDR2 YNNKEL (reference sequence). The germline V and J ends were trimmed by 6 bases and 5 bases, with 14 bases remaining between them. The CDR3 has 14 amino acids. CDR3 DNA sequence: TGTGCCAGCAGGGACCCCCTTCGGAGAAACACCATATATTTT. Its translation is CASRDPLRRNTIYF.

V and J are TRBV23-1 and TRBJ2-2; perhaps TRBD2 as D (7 bases). TRBV23-1 is filed as an ORF, its function uncertain. The V and J ends lost 4 bases and 3 bases respectively, with 27 bases between them. There are 20 residues in the CDR3. Written as DNA, the CDR3 is TGCGCCAGCAGTCTCAGCACCCGGGACATCGGGAGGCAGCACACCGGGGAGCTGTTTTTT. Amino acids: CASSLSTRDIGRQHTGELFF.

This clonotype has ten or more counts. The chain couples TRBV7-2 to TRBJ1-3; no firm D call. CDR1 SGHTA and CDR2 FQGNSA come from the germline V gene. The CDR3 is 13 residues long. V was shortened by 4 bases and J by 6 bases, with 10 bases between the two germline ends. The CDR3 is CASSSGAENTIYF. The CDR3 DNA is TGTGCCAGCAGCTCAGGAGCTGAAAACACCATATATTTT. The full variable domain, completed using reference TRBV7-2 and TRBJ1-3, is GAGVSQSPSNKVTEKGKDVELRCDPISGHTALYWYRQSLGQGLEFLIYFQGNSAPDKSGLPSDRFSAERTGGSVSTLTIQRTQQEDSAVYLCASSSGAENTIYFGEGSWLTVV.

With regard to this clonotype: A junction end diverges from the germline sequence, so it may reflect a read error. The rearrangement links TRBV11-2 to TRBJ1-6; no clear D gene. Germline assignment: CDR1 SGHAT and CDR2 FQNNGV. The CDR3 is 18 residues long. The CDR3 loop reads CASVDSGLFSSDNSPLHF. The CDR3 DNA is TGTGCCAGCGTCGACTCCGGCCTATTCAGCTCCGATAATTCACCCCTCCACTTT.

This clonotype was seen more than once but under ten times. CDR3 sequence (DNA): TGTGCCAGCAGCTTAAATAGGGAAACTGGCTACACCTTC. Translated: CASSLNRETGYTF. V is TRBV7-2 and J is TRBJ1-2; D gene ambiguous. CDR1 is SGHTA, CDR2 FQGNSA, per germline. This CDR3 has 13 amino acids. V lost 2 bases to trimming and J lost 7 bases, with 11 bases between them. Full variable domain (missing parts from reference TRBV7-2 and TRBJ1-2): GAGVSQSPSNKVTEKGKDVELRCDPISGHTALYWYRQSLGQGLEFLIYFQGNSAPDKSGLPSDRFSAERTGGSVSTLTIQRTQQEDSAVYLCASSLNRETGYTFGSGTRLTVV.

There are many counts of this clonotype. The chain combines TRBV2 with TRBJ2-7; no clear D gene. Germline CDR1 SNHLY, CDR2 FYNNEI. The CDR3 is 13 amino acids. V was shortened by 9 bases and J by 0 bases, with 12 bases between the two germline ends. The CDR3 loop reads CARRTRSSYEQYF. CDR3 coding DNA: TGTGCCAGACGGACCCGCAGCTCCTACGAGCAGTACTTC.

In this sample, this clonotype turned up many times. This chain uses TRBV12-3 or TRBV12-4 with TRBJ1-1; D is unclear. The CDR3 totals 14 residues. Trimming removed 6 bases at V and 2 bases at J, with 13 bases between. The CDR3 nucleotides read TGTGCCAGCAGCTTGGGCGGGAGCAACACTGAAGCTTTCTTT. This codes for CASSLGGSNTEAFF.

This clonotype was counted only a few times. The CDR3 DNA reads TGTGCCAGCAGTGTCATTAGCGGTCTCGCCATCGAAGAGACCCAGTACTTC. Amino acid sequence: CASSVISGLAIEETQYF. The chain combines TRBV2 with TRBJ2-5; tentatively, D is TRBD2 (6 bases). The CDR3 runs to 17 residues. In germline, CDR1 is SNHLY, CDR2 FYNNEI. V was clipped by 4 bases and J by 3 bases, with 21 bases between them.